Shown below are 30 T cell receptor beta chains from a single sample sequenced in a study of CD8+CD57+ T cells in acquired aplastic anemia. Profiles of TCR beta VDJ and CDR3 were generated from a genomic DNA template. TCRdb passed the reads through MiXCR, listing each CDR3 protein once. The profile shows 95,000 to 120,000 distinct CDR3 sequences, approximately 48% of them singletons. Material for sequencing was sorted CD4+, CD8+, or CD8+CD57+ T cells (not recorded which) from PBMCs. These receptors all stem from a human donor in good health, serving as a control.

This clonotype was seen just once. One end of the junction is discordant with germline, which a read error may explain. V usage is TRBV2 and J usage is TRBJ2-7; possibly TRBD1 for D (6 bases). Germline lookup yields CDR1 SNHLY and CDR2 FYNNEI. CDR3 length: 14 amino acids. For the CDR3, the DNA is TGTGCTAGCAGGGCCCAGGGGATCTCCTACGAGCAGTACTTC. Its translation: CASRAQGISYEQYF.

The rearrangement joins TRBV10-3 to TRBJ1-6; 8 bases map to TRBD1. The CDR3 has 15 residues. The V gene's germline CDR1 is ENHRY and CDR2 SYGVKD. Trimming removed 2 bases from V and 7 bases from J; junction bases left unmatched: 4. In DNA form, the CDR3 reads TGTGCCATCAGTGAGAGTAACAGGGGGAATTCACCCCTCCACTTT. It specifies CAISESNRGNSPLHF.

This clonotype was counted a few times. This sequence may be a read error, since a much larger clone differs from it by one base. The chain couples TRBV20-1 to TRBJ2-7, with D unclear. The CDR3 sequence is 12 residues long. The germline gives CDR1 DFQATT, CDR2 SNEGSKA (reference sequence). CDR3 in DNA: TGCAGTGCTAGAGGAGAGTCCTACGTGCAGTACTTC. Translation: CSARGESYVQYF.

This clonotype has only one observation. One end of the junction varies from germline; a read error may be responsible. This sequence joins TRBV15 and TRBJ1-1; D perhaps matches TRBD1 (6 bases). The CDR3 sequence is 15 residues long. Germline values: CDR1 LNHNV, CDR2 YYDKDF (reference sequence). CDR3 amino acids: CATSRAGAMRTEAFF. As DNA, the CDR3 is TGTGCCACCAGCAGAGCAGGGGCGATGAGGACTGAAGCCTTCTTT.

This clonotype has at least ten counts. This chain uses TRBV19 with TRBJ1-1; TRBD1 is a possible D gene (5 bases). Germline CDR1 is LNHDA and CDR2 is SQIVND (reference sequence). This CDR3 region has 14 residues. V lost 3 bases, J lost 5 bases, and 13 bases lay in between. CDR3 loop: CASSIYRGRTEAFF. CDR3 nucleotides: TGTGCCAGTAGTATCTATAGGGGACGGACTGAAGCTTTCTTT.

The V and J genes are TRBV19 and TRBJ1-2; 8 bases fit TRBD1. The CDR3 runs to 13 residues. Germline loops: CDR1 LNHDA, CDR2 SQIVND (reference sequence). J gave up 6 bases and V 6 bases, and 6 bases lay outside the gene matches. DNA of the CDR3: TGTGCCAGTAGAAAACAGGGGGTTGATGGCTACACCTTC. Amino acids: CASRKQGVDGYTF. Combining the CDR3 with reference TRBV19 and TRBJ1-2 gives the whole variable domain DGGITQSPKYLFRKEGQNVTLSCEQNLNHDAMYWYRQDPGQGLRLIYYSQIVNDFQKGDIAEGYSVSREKKESFPLTVTSAQKNPTAFYLCASRKQGVDGYTFGSGTRLTVV.

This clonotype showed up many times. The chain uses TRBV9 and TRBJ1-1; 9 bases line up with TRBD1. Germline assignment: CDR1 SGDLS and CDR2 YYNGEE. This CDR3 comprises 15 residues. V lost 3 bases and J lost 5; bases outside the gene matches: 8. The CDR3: CASSEAGQGGTEAFF. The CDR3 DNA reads TGTGCCAGCAGCGAGGCGGGACAGGGTGGTACTGAAGCTTTCTTT.

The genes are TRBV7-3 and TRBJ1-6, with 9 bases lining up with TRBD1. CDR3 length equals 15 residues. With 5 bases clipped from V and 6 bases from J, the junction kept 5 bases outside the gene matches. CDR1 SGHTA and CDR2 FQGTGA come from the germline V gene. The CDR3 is CASSPQGAVNSPLHF. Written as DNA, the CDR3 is TGTGCCAGCAGCCCACAGGGGGCTGTTAATTCACCCCTCCACTTT. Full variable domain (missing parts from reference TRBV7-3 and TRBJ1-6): GAGVSQTPSNKVTEKGKYVELRCDPISGHTALYWYRQSLGQGPEFLIYFQGTGAADDSGLPNDRFFAVRPEGSVSTLKIQRTERGDSAVYLCASSPQGAVNSPLHFGNGTRLTVT.

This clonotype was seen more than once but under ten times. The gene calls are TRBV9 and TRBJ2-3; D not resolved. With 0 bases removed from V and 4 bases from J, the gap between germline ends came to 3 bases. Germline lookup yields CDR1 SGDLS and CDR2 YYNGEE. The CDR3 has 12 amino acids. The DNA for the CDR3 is TGTGCCAGCAGCGTAGACGCAGATACGCAGTATTTT. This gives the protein CASSVDADTQYF.

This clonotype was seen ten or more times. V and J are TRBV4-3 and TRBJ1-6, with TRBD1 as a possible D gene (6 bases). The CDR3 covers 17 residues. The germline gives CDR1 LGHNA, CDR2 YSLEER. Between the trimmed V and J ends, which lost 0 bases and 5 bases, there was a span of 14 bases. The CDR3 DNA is TGCGCCAGCAGCCAAGATCTCCTACCAGGGGATAATTCACCCCTCCACTTT. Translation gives CASSQDLLPGDNSPLHF.

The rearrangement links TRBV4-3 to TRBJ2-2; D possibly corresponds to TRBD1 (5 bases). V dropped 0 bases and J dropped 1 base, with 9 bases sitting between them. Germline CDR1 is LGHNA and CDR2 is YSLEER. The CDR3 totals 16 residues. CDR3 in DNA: TGCGCCAGCAGCCAAGACCAGGGCGAGAACACCGGGGAGCTGTTTTTT. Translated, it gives CASSQDQGENTGELFF.

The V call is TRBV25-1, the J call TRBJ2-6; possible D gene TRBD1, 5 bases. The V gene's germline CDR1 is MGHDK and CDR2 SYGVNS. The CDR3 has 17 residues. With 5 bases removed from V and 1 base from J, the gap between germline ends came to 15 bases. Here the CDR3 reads CASSWGRRSSGANVLTF. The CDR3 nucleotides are TGTGCCAGCAGTTGGGGCAGGCGCTCTTCTGGGGCCAACGTCCTGACTTTC.

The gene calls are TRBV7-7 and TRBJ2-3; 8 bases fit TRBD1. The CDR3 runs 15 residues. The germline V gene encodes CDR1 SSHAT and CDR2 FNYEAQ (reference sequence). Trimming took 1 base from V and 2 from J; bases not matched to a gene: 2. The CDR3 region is CASSLGTGHTDTQYF. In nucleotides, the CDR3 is TGTGCCAGCAGCTTAGGGACAGGGCACACAGATACGCAGTATTTT.

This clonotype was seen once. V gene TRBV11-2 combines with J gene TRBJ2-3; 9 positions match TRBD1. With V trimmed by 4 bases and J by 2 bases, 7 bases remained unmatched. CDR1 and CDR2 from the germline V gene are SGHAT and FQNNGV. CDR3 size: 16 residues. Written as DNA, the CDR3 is TGTGCCAGCAGCTCACCTGACAGGGGGGCCACAGATACGCAGTATTTT. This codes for CASSSPDRGATDTQYF.

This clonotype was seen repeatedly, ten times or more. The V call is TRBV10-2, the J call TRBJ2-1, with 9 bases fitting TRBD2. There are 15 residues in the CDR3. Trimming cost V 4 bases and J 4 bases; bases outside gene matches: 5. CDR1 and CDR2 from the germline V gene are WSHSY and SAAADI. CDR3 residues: CASSGSGGLYNEQFF. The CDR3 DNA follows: TGCGCCAGCAGTGGGAGCGGGGGGTTATACAATGAGCAGTTCTTC.

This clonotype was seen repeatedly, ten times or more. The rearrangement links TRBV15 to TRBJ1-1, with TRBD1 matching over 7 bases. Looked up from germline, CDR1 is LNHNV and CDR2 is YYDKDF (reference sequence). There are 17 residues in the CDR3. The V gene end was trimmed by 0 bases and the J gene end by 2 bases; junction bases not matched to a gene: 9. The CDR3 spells CATSRDPNRGRNTEAFF. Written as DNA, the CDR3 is TGTGCCACCAGCAGAGACCCCAACAGGGGCCGAAACACTGAAGCTTTCTTT.

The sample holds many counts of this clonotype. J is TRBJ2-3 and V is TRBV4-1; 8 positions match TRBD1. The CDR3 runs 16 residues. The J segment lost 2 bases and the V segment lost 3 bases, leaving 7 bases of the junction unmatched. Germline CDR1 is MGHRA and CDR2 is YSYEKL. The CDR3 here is CASSHRGQDSTDTQYF. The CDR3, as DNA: TGCGCCAGCAGCCACAGGGGACAGGACTCCACAGATACGCAGTATTTT.

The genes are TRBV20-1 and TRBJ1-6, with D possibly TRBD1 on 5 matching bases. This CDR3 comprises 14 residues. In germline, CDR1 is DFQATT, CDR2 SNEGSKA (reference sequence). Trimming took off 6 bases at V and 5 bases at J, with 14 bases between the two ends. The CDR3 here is CSAKDSRNNSPLHF. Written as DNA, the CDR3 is TGCAGTGCGAAAGACAGCCGTAATAATTCACCCCTCCACTTT.

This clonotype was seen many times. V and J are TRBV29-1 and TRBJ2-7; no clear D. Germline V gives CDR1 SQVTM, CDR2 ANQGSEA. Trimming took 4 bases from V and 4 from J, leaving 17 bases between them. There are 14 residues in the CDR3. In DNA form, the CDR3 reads TGCAGCGTTGTACCCTCGGCTACTGGATACGAGCAGTACTTC. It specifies CSVVPSATGYEQYF.

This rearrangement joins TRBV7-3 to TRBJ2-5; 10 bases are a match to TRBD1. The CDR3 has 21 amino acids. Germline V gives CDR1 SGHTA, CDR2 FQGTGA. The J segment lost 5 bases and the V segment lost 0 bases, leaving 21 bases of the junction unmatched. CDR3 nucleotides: TGTGCCAGCAGCTTAACCCTACGGGACAGGGGAACCAGCGGGAGTGTGGAGACCCAGTACTTC. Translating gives CASSLTLRDRGTSGSVETQYF.

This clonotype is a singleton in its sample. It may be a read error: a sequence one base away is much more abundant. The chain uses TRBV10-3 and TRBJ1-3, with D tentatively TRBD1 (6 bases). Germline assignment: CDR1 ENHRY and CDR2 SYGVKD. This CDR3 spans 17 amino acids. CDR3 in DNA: TGTGCCAGCAGTGAGCGGGACACCTACAGCTCTGGAAGCACCATATATTTT. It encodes CASSERDTYSSGSTIYF.

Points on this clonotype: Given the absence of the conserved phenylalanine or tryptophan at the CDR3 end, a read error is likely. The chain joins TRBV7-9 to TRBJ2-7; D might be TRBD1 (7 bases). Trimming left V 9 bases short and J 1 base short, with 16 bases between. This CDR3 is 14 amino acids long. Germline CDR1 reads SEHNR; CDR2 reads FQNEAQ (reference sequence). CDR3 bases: TGTGCCAGTAGTAGACAGGGACTGTCCTACGAGCAGTACCTC. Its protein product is CASSRQGLSYEQYL.

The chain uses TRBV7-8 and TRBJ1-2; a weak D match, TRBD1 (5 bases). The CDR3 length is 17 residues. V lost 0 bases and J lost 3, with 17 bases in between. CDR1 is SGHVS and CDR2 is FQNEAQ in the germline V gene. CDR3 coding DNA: TGTGCCAGCAGCTTAGCCTCAAGCCCAGGGTGGGACTATGGCTACACCTTC. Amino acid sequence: CASSLASSPGWDYGYTF. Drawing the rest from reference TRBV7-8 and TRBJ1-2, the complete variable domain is GAGVSQSPRYKVAKRGQDVALRCDPISGHVSLFWYQQALGQGPEFLTYFQNEAQLDKSGLPSDRFFAERPEGSVSTLKIQRTQQEDSAVYLCASSLASSPGWDYGYTFGSGTRLTVV.

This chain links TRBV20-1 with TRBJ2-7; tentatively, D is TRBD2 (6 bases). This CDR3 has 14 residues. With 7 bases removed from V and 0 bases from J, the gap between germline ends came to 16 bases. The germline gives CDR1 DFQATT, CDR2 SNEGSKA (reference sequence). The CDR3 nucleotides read TGCAGTGTCTGCAGGCTGGGGGGCTCCTACGAGCAGTACTTC. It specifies CSVCRLGGSYEQYF.

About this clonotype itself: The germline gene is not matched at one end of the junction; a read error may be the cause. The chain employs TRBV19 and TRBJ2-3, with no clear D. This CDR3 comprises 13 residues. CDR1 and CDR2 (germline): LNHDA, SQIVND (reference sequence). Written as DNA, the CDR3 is TGTGCCAGCAGTACCAGTAGCACAGATACGCAGTATTTT. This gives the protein CASSTSSTDTQYF.

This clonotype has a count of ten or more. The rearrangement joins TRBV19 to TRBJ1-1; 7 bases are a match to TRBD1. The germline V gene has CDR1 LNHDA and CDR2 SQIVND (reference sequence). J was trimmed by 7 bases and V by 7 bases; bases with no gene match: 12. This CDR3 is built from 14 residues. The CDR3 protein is CASTSGRGQGEAFF. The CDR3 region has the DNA TGTGCCAGTACCTCAGGGAGGGGGCAAGGTGAAGCTTTCTTT.

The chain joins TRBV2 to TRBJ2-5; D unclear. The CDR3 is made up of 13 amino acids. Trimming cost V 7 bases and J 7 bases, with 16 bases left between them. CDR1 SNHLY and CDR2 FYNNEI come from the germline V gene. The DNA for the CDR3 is TGTGCCAGCAAAGGATCTGAGTCGGGGACCCAGTACTTC. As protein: CASKGSESGTQYF.

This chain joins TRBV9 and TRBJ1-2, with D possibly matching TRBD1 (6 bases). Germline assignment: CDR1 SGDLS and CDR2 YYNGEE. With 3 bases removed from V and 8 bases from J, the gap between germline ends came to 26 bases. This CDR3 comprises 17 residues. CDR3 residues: CASSEGQDRLPPIGYTF. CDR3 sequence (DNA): TGTGCCAGCAGCGAGGGACAAGACAGGCTCCCCCCTATAGGCTACACCTTC.

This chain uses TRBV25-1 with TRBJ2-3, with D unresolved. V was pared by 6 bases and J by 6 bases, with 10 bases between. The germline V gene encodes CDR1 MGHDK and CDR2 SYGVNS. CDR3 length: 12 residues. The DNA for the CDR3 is TGTGCCAGCAGCTTACCGCAGGATACGCAGTATTTT. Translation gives CASSLPQDTQYF.

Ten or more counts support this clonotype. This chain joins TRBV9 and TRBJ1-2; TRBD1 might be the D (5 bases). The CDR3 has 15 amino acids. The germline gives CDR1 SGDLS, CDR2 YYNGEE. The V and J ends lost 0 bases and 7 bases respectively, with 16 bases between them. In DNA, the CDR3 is TGTGCCAGCAGCGTAGAGGGGAAGAGGAGTGGTGGCTACACCTTC. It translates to CASSVEGKRSGGYTF.